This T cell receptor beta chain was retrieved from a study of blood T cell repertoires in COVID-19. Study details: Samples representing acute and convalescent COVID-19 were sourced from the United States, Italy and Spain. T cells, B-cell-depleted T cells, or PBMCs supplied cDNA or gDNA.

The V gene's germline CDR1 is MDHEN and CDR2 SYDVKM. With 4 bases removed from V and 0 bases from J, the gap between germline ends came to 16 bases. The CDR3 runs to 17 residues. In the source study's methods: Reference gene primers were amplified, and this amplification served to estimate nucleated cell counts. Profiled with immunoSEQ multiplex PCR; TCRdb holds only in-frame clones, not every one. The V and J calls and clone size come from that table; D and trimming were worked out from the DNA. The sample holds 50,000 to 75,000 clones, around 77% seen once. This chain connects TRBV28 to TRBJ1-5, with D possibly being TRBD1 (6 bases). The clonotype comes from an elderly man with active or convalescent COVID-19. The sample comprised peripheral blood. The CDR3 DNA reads TGTGCCAGCAGTTGGCCGGGGGGGGCATATAGCAATCAGCCCCAGCATTTT. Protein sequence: CASSWPGGAYSNQPQHF.